Shown below are 11 T cell receptor beta chains from a single sample sequenced in a study of cytomegalovirus exposure and HLA in healthy donors. Primers for the PCR totalled 60 Vbeta and 13 Jbeta. The repertoire was sequenced with immunoSEQ multiplex PCR; TCRdb's copy has only in-frame clones and lacks some. This sample yields 150,000 to 200,000 clones, of which roughly four fifths are seen a single time; under 4% belongs to the top ten. Sample: PBMCs. The source is a woman aged 40 to 50 in good health and CMV-seronegative.

The chain uses TRBV5-1 and TRBJ2-1; 9 bases are shared with TRBD2. Germline lookup yields CDR1 SGHRS and CDR2 YFSETQ. The CDR3 extends over 16 amino acids. V gave up 0 bases and J gave up 7 bases; unmatched junction bases: 8. The CDR3 protein is CASSLAGRGGFNEQFF. In nucleotides, the CDR3 is TGCGCCAGCAGCTTGGCCGGGCGGGGGGGCTTTAATGAGCAGTTCTTC.

The gene calls are TRBV5-1 and TRBJ2-1; 9 nucleotides agree with TRBD2. Germline trimming cut 5 bases from V and 8 bases from J; bases unmatched to any gene: 5. The CDR3 is made up of 13 amino acids. CDR1 and CDR2 from the germline V gene are SGHRS and YFSETQ. CDR3 nucleotide sequence: TGCGCCAGCAGAGATGCGGGGGGGCATGAGCAGTTCTTC. Residues: CASRDAGGHEQFF.

The chain recombines TRBV5-1 with TRBJ1-1; maybe TRBD1 (6 bases). Trimming took 2 bases from V and 4 from J, leaving 21 bases between them. CDR3 length equals 17 residues. CDR1 is SGHRS and CDR2 is YFSETQ in the germline V gene. The CDR3 here is CASSFLPGGSGSTEAFF. In DNA, the CDR3 is TGCGCCAGCAGCTTCTTACCGGGGGGCTCTGGTAGCACTGAAGCTTTCTTT.

The chain recombines TRBV15 with TRBJ1-1; 7 bases line up with TRBD1. The germline gives CDR1 LNHNV, CDR2 YYDKDF (reference sequence). After removal of 4 bases from V and 2 bases from J, the junction contained 13 bases not matched to a gene. CDR3 length equals 17 residues. CDR3 region: CATSTLSRDRFNTEAFF. In DNA form, the CDR3 reads TGTGCCACCAGCACCCTTTCCAGGGACAGATTTAACACTGAAGCTTTCTTT.

This chain joins TRBV6-1 and TRBJ2-3; 7 bases align to TRBD1. Germline CDR1 and CDR2: MNHNS and SASEGT. CDR3 length: 15 residues. Losses at the gene ends were 4 bases for V and 3 bases for J; bases not matched to a gene: 7. CDR3 in amino acids: CASSGQGVGTDTQYF. CDR3 in DNA: TGTGCCAGCAGTGGTCAGGGGGTCGGTACAGATACGCAGTATTTT.

This sequence joins TRBV10-2 and TRBJ2-7; 7 bases are shared with TRBD1. V was pared by 10 bases and J by 0 bases, with 3 bases of the junction left unmatched. This CDR3 region has 12 residues. Germline CDR1 and CDR2: WSHSY and SAAADI. The CDR3 nucleotides read TGCGCCACAGGGGGTAGCTCCTACGAGCAGTACTTC. Its protein product is CATGGSSYEQYF.

This chain joins TRBV2 and TRBJ2-1, with a possible D match to TRBD2 (5 bases). CDR1 and CDR2 (germline): SNHLY, FYNNEI. CDR3 length equals 16 residues. The ends were cut back, 1 base at V and 6 bases at J, with 16 bases in the middle. CDR3 nucleotide sequence: TGTGCCAGCAGTGAAGGTTATTGGGAGACAAGCAATGAGCAGTTCTTC. Its translation is CASSEGYWETSNEQFF.

V is TRBV27 and J is TRBJ1-6, with 9 bases identical to TRBD1. V gave up 4 bases and J gave up 4 bases; unmatched junction bases: 2. This CDR3 is 15 amino acids long. Germline V gene data show CDR1 as MNHEY and CDR2 as SMNVEV (reference sequence). CDR3 DNA sequence: TGTGCCAGCAGTTCACAGGGGGCGTATAATTCACCCCTCCACTTT. Amino acid sequence: CASSSQGAYNSPLHF.

This chain links TRBV6-5 with TRBJ1-3; D perhaps matches TRBD1 (5 bases). The CDR3 has 15 residues. Trimming pared 6 bases from V and 0 bases from J, leaving 12 bases between. Germline assignment: CDR1 MNHEY and CDR2 SVGAGI. The CDR3 region is CASSLDTRSGNTIYF. In DNA form, the CDR3 reads TGTGCCAGCAGCTTGGACACTCGCTCTGGAAACACCATATATTTT.

J is TRBJ1-5 and V is TRBV7-9; D is uncertain. The CDR3 has 16 amino acids. Germline V CDR1 and CDR2: SEHNR, FQNEAQ (reference sequence). The ends were cut back, 0 bases at V and 3 bases at J, with 12 bases in the middle. DNA for the CDR3: TGTGCCAGCAGCTTAGCGCTAGGCAGCTTCAATCAGCCCCAGCATTTT. It yields the protein CASSLALGSFNQPQHF.

This clone showed up just a few times. V is TRBV18 and J is TRBJ1-1, with D tentatively TRBD1 (5 bases). CDR1 and CDR2 (germline): KGHSH, LQKENI. The V gene lost 1 base and the J gene lost 4 bases, with 19 bases spanning the gap. There are 17 residues in the CDR3. In DNA, the CDR3 is TGTGCCAGCTCACCACGGGCCCAGGAGGGGTGGGGCACTGAAGCTTTCTTT. This codes for CASSPRAQEGWGTEAFF.